The 23 T cell receptor beta chains below were found in one sample sequenced in a study of blood T cells in healthy people across ages. Combining a sample-barcoded 5' primer with a J-beta primer mix, a second PCR ran for roughly 7 to 12 cycles. TCRdb fed the 5' RACE reads into MiXCR, producing one record per CDR3 protein. Here the sample spans about 580,000 distinct CDR3 sequences, about 45% being singletons. Sequencing was done on a sample of blood. The receptors here all came from a man older than 75 in good health.

The chain joins TRBV5-1 to TRBJ1-2, with no clear D. CDR1 is SGHRS, CDR2 YFSETQ, per germline. The CDR3 is 14 amino acids. V dropped 0 bases and J dropped 2 bases, with 8 bases sitting between them. CDR3 nucleotides: TGCGCCAGCAGCTTGGACGCCACCAACTATGGCTACACCTTC. This encodes CASSLDATNYGYTF.

This clonotype turned up a few times. The rearrangement links TRBV4-1 to TRBJ2-3; 9 bases align to TRBD2. V lost 0 bases and J lost 4; bases outside the gene matches: 5. CDR3 size: 16 residues. From germline, CDR1 is MGHRA and CDR2 YSYEKL. The chain's CDR3 is CASSQESSGDPDTQYF. The CDR3 DNA is TGCGCCAGCAGCCAAGAGTCTAGCGGGGACCCAGATACGCAGTATTTT.

V usage is TRBV5-1 and J usage is TRBJ2-5; 7 bases are a match to TRBD2. The trim removed 0 bases at V and 0 bases at J, leaving 5 bases unmatched. Germline V gives CDR1 SGHRS, CDR2 YFSETQ. This CDR3 has 16 residues. The CDR3 loop is CASSLGQGGDQETQYF. In nucleotides, the CDR3 is TGCGCCAGCAGCTTGGGTCAGGGAGGGGACCAAGAGACCCAGTACTTC.

The table lists this clonotype with a few counts. The CDR3: CASSRGTGYLNYGYTF. CDR3 coding DNA: TGTGCCAGCAGCCGGGGAACAGGGTACCTTAACTATGGCTACACCTTC. This chain links TRBV7-9 with TRBJ1-2, with D perhaps matching TRBD1 (6 bases). Germline V gene data show CDR1 as SEHNR and CDR2 as FQNEAQ (reference sequence). The CDR3 is 16 residues long. V shed 5 bases and J shed 1 base, with 17 bases lying between them.

In this sample, this clonotype turned up a few times. The gene calls are TRBV7-3 and TRBJ2-3; D unclear. The CDR3 runs to 14 residues. The V gene's germline CDR1 is SGHTA and CDR2 FQGTGA. V was shortened by 7 bases and J by 0 bases, with 11 bases between the two germline ends. CDR3 sequence: CASKENWSTDTQYF. In DNA, the CDR3 is TGTGCCAGCAAAGAAAATTGGAGCACAGATACGCAGTATTTT.

This clonotype was seen a few times. This chain joins TRBV27 and TRBJ1-6, with 10 bases lining up with TRBD1. Trimming at V came to 5 bases and at J to 8 bases, leaving 9 bases not matched to a gene. This CDR3 is 16 amino acids long. Per germline, CDR1 MNHEY and CDR2 SMNVEV (reference sequence). CDR3 nucleotides: TGTGCCAGCAGTCGACCCGACAGGGGGCGTGATTCACCCCTCCACTTT. Protein product: CASSRPDRGRDSPLHF.

With regard to this clonotype: One end of the junction is discordant with germline, which a read error may explain. J is TRBJ2-5 and V is TRBV10-3; D possibly corresponds to TRBD1 (5 bases). The germline V gene has CDR1 ENHRY and CDR2 SYGVKD. The CDR3 spans 12 residues. The CDR3, as DNA: TGTCCCATCAGGGATATCCAAGAGACCCAGTACTTC. This sequence encodes CPIRDIQETQYF.

The gene calls are TRBV7-2 and TRBJ2-3; D gene unclear. Germline V CDR1 and CDR2: SGHTA, FQGNSA. The CDR3 is 12 amino acids. Trimming stripped 5 bases from V and 5 bases from J, with 8 bases between. In DNA, the CDR3 is TGTGCCAGCAGCCCATTCAGAGATACGCAGTATTTT. The encoded protein is CASSPFRDTQYF.

Turning to this clonotype: A much more abundant neighbour one base away suggests this may be a read error. V usage is TRBV29-1 and J usage is TRBJ2-3, with 8 bases fitting TRBD1. The CDR3 contains 13 residues. CDR1 SQVTM and CDR2 ANQGSEA come from the germline V gene. The CDR3 loop reads CSVDRGSTDTRYF. DNA of the CDR3: TGCAGCGTCGACAGGGGTTCCACAGATACGCGGTATTTT.

The table lists this clonotype with many counts. This chain links TRBV12-3 or TRBV12-4 with TRBJ1-5; a possible D gene is TRBD1 (5 bases). CDR3 length equals 15 residues. V lost 5 bases and J lost 7, with 18 bases in between. As DNA, the CDR3 is TGTGCCAGCAGTCCCGGGGGGGAAAGAGGCCAGCCCCAGCATTTT. Protein product: CASSPGGERGQPQHF.

This chain connects TRBV27 to TRBJ1-2; D is possibly TRBD1 (5 bases). CDR1 is MNHEY, CDR2 SMNVEV, per germline (reference sequence). Trimming took off 2 bases at V and 0 bases at J, with 19 bases between the two ends. The CDR3 covers 18 residues. The CDR3 DNA is TGTGCCAGCAGTTTAACACCTGGGACGCTTGGCCCTAACTATGGCTACACCTTC. It specifies CASSLTPGTLGPNYGYTF.

This clonotype was seen a handful of times. This rearrangement joins TRBV4-3 to TRBJ2-5; 10 bases line up with TRBD2. The CDR3 is 17 amino acids. The V segment lost 4 bases and the J segment 4 bases; nucleotides outside the gene matches: 12. Germline lookup yields CDR1 LGHNA and CDR2 YSLEER. In DNA form, the CDR3 reads TGCGCCAGCAGCCCGGAGAAGTCTAGCGGGAGCGTAGAGACCCAGTACTTC. It specifies CASSPEKSSGSVETQYF.

The rearrangement joins TRBV4-3 to TRBJ2-6; the match to TRBD1 covers 8 bases. Trimming took 1 base from V and 0 from J; bases not matched to a gene: 2. This CDR3 is built from 17 residues. Germline V lookup: CDR1 LGHNA, CDR2 YSLEER. In nucleotides, the CDR3 is TGCGCCAGCAGCCAAGGGACAGGGAGCTCTGGGGCCAACGTCCTGACTTTC. It codes for CASSQGTGSSGANVLTF.

The V gene is TRBV7-9, the J gene TRBJ2-5; 8 bases agree with TRBD1. The better agreement between TRBJ2-7 and the DNA end casts doubt on the J call. This CDR3 is built from 13 residues. Germline CDR1 and CDR2: SEHNR and FQNEAQ (reference sequence). CDR3 nucleotide sequence: TGTGCCAGCGAACGGACAGGGCTACACGAGCAGTACTTC. Encoded protein: CASERTGLHEQYF.

In this sample, this clonotype turned up a few times. The chain joins TRBV7-2 to TRBJ2-3; D not resolved. Germline CDR1 and CDR2: SGHTA and FQGNSA. Trimming shortened V by 1 base and J by 6 bases, and 14 bases separated the two germline ends. The CDR3 totals 15 residues. The CDR3 nucleotides are TGTGCCAGCAGCTTAGGTCTGCCCGCACAGGATACGCAGTATTTT. Amino acid sequence: CASSLGLPAQDTQYF.

In its sample, this clonotype was seen once. This chain uses TRBV5-1 with TRBJ1-1; 9 nucleotides line up with TRBD1. The V segment lost 4 bases and the J segment 6 bases; nucleotides outside the gene matches: 10. The CDR3 runs to 15 residues. Germline CDR1 reads SGHRS; CDR2 reads YFSETQ. The CDR3 is CASSPGGTGYPEAFF. The CDR3 DNA reads TGCGCCAGCAGCCCGGGCGGGACAGGGTACCCTGAAGCTTTCTTT.

The chain uses TRBV14 and TRBJ1-1; maybe TRBD1 (6 bases). The CDR3 runs 15 residues. V was pared by 1 base and J by 0 bases, with 9 bases between. Germline V gene data show CDR1 as SGHDN and CDR2 as FVKESK. The CDR3 protein is CASSQVRTVNTEAFF. For the CDR3, the DNA is TGTGCCAGCAGCCAAGTCCGGACAGTGAACACTGAAGCTTTCTTT.

This clonotype was detected only a few times. The chain links TRBV20-1 to TRBJ1-5; no firm D call. The germline V and J ends were trimmed by 2 bases and 2 bases, with 13 bases remaining between them. Germline CDR1 reads DFQATT; CDR2 reads SNEGSKA (reference sequence). CDR3 length: 15 residues. CDR3 coding DNA: TGCAGTGCTAGACGGAACCCGGCGGGCAATCAGCCCCAGCATTTT. Its protein product is CSARRNPAGNQPQHF.

The chain joins TRBV6-6 to TRBJ1-1; D unresolved. Germline loops: CDR1 MNHNY, CDR2 SVGAGI (reference sequence). This CDR3 has 16 residues. V lost 7 bases and J lost 10, with 28 bases in between. CDR3 residues: CASTSLARAGRLVAFF. Here the CDR3 DNA reads TGTGCCAGCACCTCCCTGGCCCGGGCCGGCCGGCTTGTAGCTTTCTTT.

The CDR3 DNA follows: TGTGCCAGTTCCACTATCCTGGGGACCGGGGAGCTGTTTTTT. Translation: CASSTILGTGELFF. V usage is TRBV18 and J usage is TRBJ2-2; D gene uncertain. The V gene lost 9 bases and the J gene lost 5 bases, with 16 bases spanning the gap. The CDR3 contains 14 residues. Per germline, CDR1 KGHSH and CDR2 LQKENI.

This clonotype came up a few times. The chain carries TRBV7-9 and TRBJ1-1, with D hard to call. CDR1 and CDR2 (germline): SEHNR, FQNEAQ (reference sequence). The germline V and J ends were trimmed by 0 bases and 1 base, with 9 bases remaining between them. The CDR3 runs 15 residues. This CDR3 is CASSLAGYPNTEAFF. DNA for the CDR3: TGTGCCAGCAGCTTAGCCGGTTATCCGAACACTGAAGCTTTCTTT.

The rearrangement joins TRBV6-2 or TRBV6-3 to TRBJ2-2; TRBD2 aligns across 10 bases. Trimming removed 10 bases from V and 4 bases from J; junction bases left unmatched: 6. The CDR3 spans 14 residues. Germline V gene sequence: CDR1 MNHEY, CDR2 SVGEGT. CDR3 in amino acids: CAIRTSGITGELFF. The DNA for the CDR3 is TGTGCCATCCGGACTAGCGGAATCACCGGGGAGCTGTTTTTT.

The chain uses TRBV14 and TRBJ1-2, with a weak D call TRBD1 (5 bases). The CDR3 loop spans 15 amino acids. Germline loops: CDR1 SGHDN, CDR2 FVKESK. V was cut by 4 bases and J by 0 bases, with 12 bases left in between. The CDR3: CASSPPGTANYGYTF. In nucleotides, the CDR3 is TGTGCCAGCAGCCCCCCCGGGACGGCTAACTATGGCTACACCTTC.